This TCR beta chain stems from a study of cytomegalovirus exposure and HLA in healthy donors. The study ran its PCR with 60 Vbeta and 13 Jbeta primers. Authors' methods: In a later analysis, the count reached some 75 million unique TCR beta chains, with roughly 12 million shared. Profiling relied on immunoSEQ multiplex PCR, and the TCRdb table lists in-frame clones only, not all of them. Clone size and the V and J calls come from that table; the DNA yielded D and trimming. The profile shows roughly 120,000 clones, approximately 8.6% of them singletons. In the case of this clone: What it binds is unknown.

Germline-derived CDR1 and CDR2 are MNHNS and SASEGT. The length of the CDR3 is 16 residues. V dropped 7 bases and J dropped 0; count of bases not matched to a gene: 7. General study points: In an earlier analysis, most TCR beta V segments were productive about 87% or about 30% of the time.

This TCR derives from a woman between 40 and 55 years old in good health and CMV-seropositive. The gene calls are TRBV6-1 and TRBJ2-1; 9 bases fit TRBD1. The sequencing sample was made of PBMCs. The CDR3 loop reads CASIEDRGSSYNEQFF. The CDR3, as DNA: TGTGCCAGCATTGAGGACAGGGGTAGCTCCTACAATGAGCAGTTCTTC.